What follows are 27 T cell receptor beta chains derived from one specimen sequenced in a study of blood T cells in healthy people across ages. Combining a sample-barcoded 5' primer with a J-beta primer mix, a second PCR ran for about 6 to 12 cycles. Each CDR3 protein gets one entry after TCRdb re-called the 5' RACE reads with MiXCR. The repertoire holds around 1.1 million distinct CDR3 sequences, with 35% to 45% as singletons. Material: blood. The origin of the receptors is a man aged 18 to 35 in good health.

In this sample, this clonotype turned up once. This sequence joins TRBV7-2 and TRBJ2-1; 8 bases agree with TRBD2. Germline values: CDR1 SGHTA, CDR2 FQGNSA. J lost 2 bases, V lost 5 bases, and 8 bases had no gene match. The CDR3 consists of 16 residues. The CDR3, as DNA: TGTGCCAGCAGCCCCCGGGATAGCGGGGCCTACAATGAGCAGTTCTTC. Translation: CASSPRDSGAYNEQFF.

This clonotype was counted only a few times. The V and J genes are TRBV5-1 and TRBJ1-2, with 8 positions matching TRBD1. The CDR3 is 15 residues long. Germline values: CDR1 SGHRS, CDR2 YFSETQ. Trimming at V came to 4 bases and at J to 6 bases, leaving 11 bases not matched to a gene. The CDR3 loop reads CASSVQGAEVNGYTF. The CDR3, as DNA: TGCGCCAGCAGCGTGCAGGGGGCTGAAGTGAATGGCTACACCTTC.

On this clonotype itself: A much bigger clone sits one base away, suggesting this may be a read error. V is TRBV7-9 and J is TRBJ2-1; a weak D match, TRBD2 (5 bases). This CDR3 is built from 14 residues. The V and J ends lost 5 bases and 10 bases respectively, with 18 bases between them. Germline V gives CDR1 SEHNR, CDR2 FQNEAQ (reference sequence). CDR3 sequence: CASSPDFVSYEQFF. The DNA of the CDR3 is TGTGCCAGCAGCCCGGACTTCGTCTCCTACGAGCAGTTCTTC.

This rearrangement joins TRBV4-3 to TRBJ2-5; 11 bases line up with TRBD1. The CDR3 loop spans 16 amino acids. After removal of 0 bases from V and 2 bases from J, the junction contained 2 bases not matched to a gene. Germline V CDR1 and CDR2: LGHNA, YSLEER. The CDR3, as DNA: TGCGCCAGCAGCCAAGAATGGGACAGGGGGCAAGAGACCCAGTACTTC. This sequence encodes CASSQEWDRGQETQYF.

This clonotype was seen just once. This rearrangement joins TRBV6-2 or TRBV6-3 to TRBJ1-5, with D possibly TRBD1 on 6 matching bases. The V gene lost 0 bases and the J gene lost 4 bases, with 10 bases spanning the gap. Germline CDR1 is MNHEY and CDR2 is SVGEGT. The CDR3 totals 15 residues. In DNA form, the CDR3 reads TGTGCCAGCAGTTACTCATGGGGGCGGAATCAGCCCCAGCATTTT. Translation: CASSYSWGRNQPQHF.

The genes are TRBV6-5 and TRBJ2-5, with no clear D. Matching the DNA end better, TRBJ2-4 makes the J call doubtful. The CDR3 consists of 19 residues. Germline-derived CDR1 and CDR2 are MNHEY and SVGAGI. CDR3 DNA: TGTGCCAGCAGTTACTCGAGTAGTAGGGCTTCTGGGTCCAAAAACATTCAGTACTTC. Protein product: CASSYSSSRASGSKNIQYF.

This clonotype has a handful of counts. This rearrangement joins TRBV6-5 to TRBJ1-2; 7 bases match TRBD1. The CDR3 is 14 residues long. CDR1 is MNHEY and CDR2 is SVGAGI in the germline V gene. V lost 5 bases to trimming and J lost 4 bases; unmatched junction nucleotides: 7. The CDR3 sequence: CASSTGRQGYGYTF. The CDR3 nucleotides read TGTGCCAGCAGTACAGGACGACAGGGCTATGGCTACACCTTC.

V is TRBV12-3 or TRBV12-4 and J is TRBJ2-1, with TRBD2 matching over 9 bases. This CDR3 has 22 residues. With V trimmed by 6 bases and J by 0 bases, 24 bases remained unmatched. DNA of the CDR3: TGTGCCAGCAGAGGTTTGTCCCCTGGAGCGGGGGGACAAAGGAGCTCCTACAATGAGCAGTTCTTC. Amino acids: CASRGLSPGAGGQRSSYNEQFF.

The table lists this clonotype with a few counts. V usage is TRBV7-8 and J usage is TRBJ1-1; D ambiguous. The CDR3 loop spans 16 amino acids. The ends were cut back, 5 bases at V and 0 bases at J, with 16 bases in the middle. Germline lookup yields CDR1 SGHVS and CDR2 FQNEAQ. CDR3 sequence: CASSPRWGGMNTEAFF. In DNA form, the CDR3 reads TGTGCCAGCAGCCCCCGGTGGGGAGGGATGAACACTGAAGCTTTCTTT.

Turning to this clonotype: One end of the junction fails to match germline, which may point to a read error. The CDR3 DNA sequence: TGTGCCAGCAGCGTAGGGCCCAGCGGGGCCTTAATGGATACGCGGTATTTT. This encodes CASSVGPSGALMDTRYF. The V call is TRBV9, the J call TRBJ2-3, with 7 positions matching TRBD2. CDR1 and CDR2 (germline): SGDLS, YYNGEE. The CDR3 spans 17 residues.

The V call is TRBV2, the J call TRBJ2-7; D perhaps matches TRBD1 (6 bases). Germline V lookup: CDR1 SNHLY, CDR2 FYNNEI. V lost 2 bases and J 2 bases, leaving 10 bases between the germline ends. CDR3 length: 14 residues. The CDR3 DNA is TGTGCCAGCAGTGAACTTACAGGGCCCTACGAGCAGTACTTC. It specifies CASSELTGPYEQYF. Complete variable domain (other parts from reference TRBV2 and TRBJ2-7): EPEVTQTPSHQVTQMGQEVILRCVPISNHLYFYWYRQILGQKVEFLVSFYNNEISEKSEIFDDQFSVERPDGSNFTLKIRSTKLEDSAMYFCASSELTGPYEQYFGPGTRLTVT.

The table lists this clonotype with many counts. The chain links TRBV4-2 to TRBJ2-1; D is possibly TRBD1 or TRBD2 (6 bases each). Germline V gene data show CDR1 as LGHNA and CDR2 as YNFKEQ. The CDR3 has 16 amino acids. Trimming removed 2 bases from V and 2 bases from J, with 13 bases in between. This chain's CDR3 is CASSQYTGATYNEQFF. Written as DNA, the CDR3 is TGTGCCAGCAGCCAATACACGGGGGCAACCTACAATGAGCAGTTCTTC.

There are many counts of this clonotype. The chain carries TRBV5-1 and TRBJ1-1; 8 bases are shared with TRBD1. V shed 2 bases and J 4 bases; nucleotides not matched to a gene: 10. CDR1 is SGHRS, CDR2 YFSETQ, per germline. The CDR3 consists of 16 residues. CDR3: CASSFSLGQGGTEAFF. The CDR3 DNA is TGCGCCAGCAGCTTTTCTCTCGGACAGGGTGGCACTGAAGCTTTCTTT.

There are a few counts of this clonotype. The chain carries TRBV6-2 or TRBV6-3 and TRBJ1-5, with D tentatively TRBD1 (5 bases). The CDR3 has 15 amino acids. V dropped 2 bases and J dropped 2 bases, with 10 bases sitting between them. CDR1 and CDR2 from the germline V gene are MNHEY and SVGEGT. CDR3 protein: CASSYEGLGNQPQHF. The DNA for the CDR3 is TGTGCCAGCAGTTACGAGGGGTTAGGCAATCAGCCCCAGCATTTT.

V and J are TRBV25-1 and TRBJ1-5, with TRBD1 identical over 9 bases. Unmatched junction bases numbered 2, after V lost 4 bases and J lost 4 bases. CDR1 and CDR2 (germline): MGHDK, SYGVNS. There are 14 residues in the CDR3. The DNA of the CDR3 is TGTGCCAGCAGTGGACAGGGGGTGAATCAGCCCCAGCATTTT. Amino acid sequence: CASSGQGVNQPQHF.

The CDR3 DNA is TGTGCCAGCAGTCCAGCGATGCTAGCCAAAAACATTCAGTACTTC. Translating gives CASSPAMLAKNIQYF. The chain has TRBV12-3 or TRBV12-4 and TRBJ2-4; no reliable D call. V lost 5 bases and J lost 0, with 11 bases in between. The CDR3 consists of 15 residues.

The chain links TRBV13 to TRBJ2-1; D is ambiguous. CDR3 length: 15 residues. Trimming removed 0 bases at V and 6 bases at J, with 12 bases between. Germline V CDR1 and CDR2: PRHDT, FYEKMQ (reference sequence). In DNA, the CDR3 is TGTGCCAGCAGCTTAGGCCGGTCGGCAGCCAATGAGCAGTTCTTC. It codes for CASSLGRSAANEQFF. The whole variable domain, remainder taken from reference TRBV13 and TRBJ2-1, is AAGVIQSPRHLIKEKRETATLKCYPIPRHDTVYWYQQGPGQDPQFLISFYEKMQSDKGSIPDRFSAQQFSDYHSELNMSSLELGDSALYFCASSLGRSAANEQFFGPGTRLTVL.

This chain connects TRBV20-1 to TRBJ2-1; D remains ambiguous. V was trimmed by 1 base and J by 7 bases, leaving 8 bases between them. CDR1 is DFQATT, CDR2 SNEGSKA, per germline (reference sequence). CDR3 size: 12 residues. CDR3 DNA sequence: TGCAGTGCTAGAGGGATAGTGAATGAGCAGTTCTTC. This gives the protein CSARGIVNEQFF.

The genes are TRBV2 and TRBJ1-1; D is ambiguous. The CDR3 totals 14 residues. The germline V and J ends were trimmed by 2 bases and 5 bases, with 12 bases remaining between them. CDR1 is SNHLY and CDR2 is FYNNEI in the germline V gene. CDR3 coding DNA: TGTGCCAGCAGTGAACCGGGATCAAGGACTGAAGCTTTCTTT. Translated: CASSEPGSRTEAFF.

This clonotype was recorded a few times. The chain carries TRBV24-1 and TRBJ2-1; 7 nucleotides match TRBD2. Germline trimming cut 10 bases from V and 0 bases from J; bases unmatched to any gene: 8. The CDR3 extends over 15 amino acids. Germline assignment: CDR1 KGHDR and CDR2 SFDVKD. This CDR3 is CATSASGASYNEQFF. The CDR3 DNA reads TGTGCCACGAGCGCTAGCGGTGCCTCCTACAATGAGCAGTTCTTC.

The rearrangement joins TRBV10-3 to TRBJ2-7, with a tentative D call TRBD1 (6 bases). V gave up 5 bases and J gave up 7 bases, with 21 bases separating them. The CDR3 sequence is 15 residues long. Germline assignment: CDR1 ENHRY and CDR2 SYGVKD. CDR3 protein: CAISKAQGFDNEQYF. CDR3 sequence (DNA): TGTGCCATCAGTAAGGCACAGGGTTTTGACAATGAGCAGTACTTC.

This clonotype was observed a few times. The gene calls are TRBV7-4 and TRBJ2-7, with D maybe TRBD1 (6 bases). Germline CDR1 reads SGHVT; CDR2 reads SQSDAQ. The V and J ends lost 3 bases and 2 bases respectively, with 17 bases between them. The CDR3 spans 16 residues. The CDR3 is CASSFGQGWVTYEQYF. Written as DNA, the CDR3 is TGTGCCAGCAGCTTCGGCCAGGGGTGGGTTACCTACGAGCAGTACTTC.

This clonotype appeared a few times. The chain carries TRBV12-3 or TRBV12-4 and TRBJ1-1, with TRBD1 as a possible D gene (5 bases). Trimming shortened V by 8 bases and J by 4 bases, and 14 bases separated the two germline ends. The CDR3 totals 13 residues. CDR3 sequence reads: CASGDSMSTEAFF. The DNA of the CDR3 is TGTGCCAGCGGGGACTCTATGAGCACTGAAGCTTTCTTT.

This clonotype was counted a few times. The rearrangement joins TRBV7-8 to TRBJ2-5, with D uncertain. The CDR3 covers 9 residues. Germline values: CDR1 SGHVS, CDR2 FQNEAQ. The CDR3 sequence: CALRETQYF. The DNA of the CDR3 is TGTGCGCTGCGAGAGACCCAGTACTTC.

The chain employs TRBV6-6 and TRBJ1-6, with D unclear. The germline V gene has CDR1 MNHNY and CDR2 SVGAGI (reference sequence). The CDR3 length is 14 residues. Trimming took 4 bases from V and 10 from J, leaving 14 bases between them. CDR3 region: CASSFDPVGSPLHF. CDR3 in DNA: TGTGCCAGCAGTTTCGACCCCGTGGGATCACCCCTCCACTTT.

This clonotype was picked up a small number of times. This chain connects TRBV20-1 to TRBJ2-7; the match to TRBD2 covers 7 bases. Gene TRBJ2-4 matches the end of the DNA better, so the J call may be wrong. The CDR3 has 13 residues. Germline-derived CDR1 and CDR2 are DFQATT and SNEGSKA (reference sequence). The CDR3 protein is CSAIKGRGNIQYF. CDR3 DNA sequence: TGCAGTGCTATTAAGGGGCGGGGGAACATTCAGTACTTC.

V gene TRBV6-5 combines with J gene TRBJ2-3; D may be TRBD1 (6 bases). V lost 2 bases to trimming and J lost 6 bases, with 12 bases between them. This CDR3 comprises 14 residues. CDR1 MNHEY and CDR2 SVGAGI come from the germline V gene. CDR3 DNA: TGTGCCAGCAGTTACGGGACAAGGTGGGATACGCAGTATTTT. This translates into CASSYGTRWDTQYF.